The present T cell receptor beta chain was sequenced within a study of blood T cells in healthy people across ages. J was trimmed by 9 bases and V by 5 bases; bases with no gene match: 10. CDR3 length: 14 residues. The V gene's germline CDR1 is SGHTA and CDR2 FQGNSA. PCR was performed a second time for about 7 to 12 cycles using a sample-barcoded 5' primer and a J-beta primer mix. In TCRdb, the 5' RACE reads were re-called with MiXCR into one record per CDR3 protein. The sample lists hundreds of thousands of distinct CDR3 sequences, nearly 60% occurring once. This rearrangement joins TRBV7-2 to TRBJ2-1; 7 bases agree with TRBD2. The sample taken for sequencing was blood. The clonotype originates from a young man in good health. Written as DNA, the CDR3 is TGTGCCAGCAGCCCACTACCAAGCGGGGCTGAGCAGTTCTTC. Amino acid sequence: CASSPLPSGAEQFF.